This is a list of T cell receptor beta chains from one sample in a study of blood T cell repertoires in COVID-19. Sequencing used immunoSEQ multiplex PCR; TCRdb keeps in-frame clones, though not all of them. Here the sample spans about 100,000 clones, about 90% being singletons. Source material: peripheral blood. These TCRs come from a man in his thirties or forties in a cohort sampled during active COVID-19. Each CDR3 is given with its conserved first and last residue.

V: TRBV7-9; J: TRBJ2-5; CDR3: CASTPLAGVSETQYF
V: TRBV10-3; J: TRBJ2-2; CDR3: CAISMISGSAGELFF
V: TRBV7-2; J: TRBJ1-2; CDR3: CASSLGGGNFRGYTF
V: TRBV19; J: TRBJ2-3; CDR3: CASIGSGITDTQYF
V: TRBV24-1; J: TRBJ2-3; CDR3: CATSDPSGGTDTQYF
V: TRBV19; J: TRBJ2-2; CDR3: CASSEGDTGELFF
V: TRBV7-9; J: TRBJ1-1; CDR3: CASSPGQGWTEAFF
V: TRBV5-4; J: TRBJ2-5; CDR3: CASSLGGATETQYF
V: TRBV19; J: TRBJ1-4; CDR3: CASSLSLATNEKLFF
V: TRBV11-2; J: TRBJ1-4; CDR3: CASRRRTGGFWQREEKLFF
V: TRBV7-9; J: TRBJ2-3; CDR3: CASSVDRVTDTQYF
V: TRBV30; J: TRBJ2-7; CDR3: CAWRLPGGESYEQYF
V: TRBV11-2; J: TRBJ1-1; CDR3: CASSQDPLGEAFF
V: TRBV19; J: TRBJ1-5; CDR3: CASSITAGFNQPQHF
V: TRBV9; J: TRBJ2-2; CDR3: CASSVAGIQGTGELFF
V: TRBV5-8; J: TRBJ1-2; CDR3: CATLAGGYYGYTF
V: TRBV6-5; J: TRBJ1-2; CDR3: CASSYLQGNYGYTF
V: TRBV6-6; J: TRBJ2-7; CDR3: CASSSHSYEQYF
V: TRBV5-6; J: TRBJ2-2; CDR3: CASSLPLTGTGELFF
V: TRBV7-2; J: TRBJ1-3; CDR3: CASSSLRGSGNTIYF
V: TRBV6-5; J: TRBJ1-4; CDR3: CASSYGQTNEKLFF
V: TRBV12-3/TRBV12-4; J: TRBJ1-1; CDR3: CASSLTGGALAFF
V: TRBV30; J: TRBJ1-4; CDR3: CAWSVARAEKLFF
V: TRBV12-5; J: TRBJ1-4; CDR3: CASGPGQGATNEKLFF
V: TRBV19; J: TRBJ1-1; CDR3: CASSIRGAANTEAFF
V: TRBV5-5; J: TRBJ2-7; CDR3: CASSPAGAAYEQYF
V: TRBV3-1/TRBV3-2; J: TRBJ2-3; CDR3: CASSVGGGARTDTQYF
V: TRBV5-4; J: TRBJ1-3; CDR3: CASSLVGGNSGNTIYF